This T cell receptor (beta chain) was identified in a study of shared clonotypes between healthy human individuals (dated by TCRdb to 2019 to 2021). Looking at the study overall: The cohort comprised a couple of women and a few men aged 18 to 49 years. Leukapheresis yielded between about 0.8 and 8.9 billion PBMCs per donor. Blood TCR repertoires of a handful of healthy adults were deeply sequenced to estimate repertoire size and the extent of clonotype sharing between individuals. For each donor, three plates each were used for CD4 naive and CD4 memory, two plates were used for CD8 naive, and one plate was used for CD8 memory. To increase sequencing depth and limit assay-specific biases, different laboratories used diverse techniques to prepare libraries and sequence TCR repertoires. What the research found in general, with its limitations: Based on pairwise subsampling, the degree of clonotype sharing among donors was expected to be affected by sequencing depth. The small number of donors limited the genetic and exposure-history diversity represented. Rarefaction of sorted-subset datasets indicated incomplete sequencing despite the large sequencing depth. Sharing across a few donors was observed for approximately 5% of naive CD4, over 3% of naive CD8, roughly 2.4% of memory CD4, and roughly 0.43% of memory CD8 clonotypes. Larger estimated clonotype richness was generally found for naive subsets than for memory subsets. Compared with non-shared clonotypes, the clonotypes found in all four sorted-subset donors had higher generation probabilities. Only blood was sampled, and tissue TCR repertoires likely differ from those in blood.

Inclusive of the bounding cysteine and phenylalanine, the CDR3 is 12 residues long. Solely the CDR3 DNA is kept, with 36 bases framed from the first base. V is cut by 2 bases and J by 10 bases, and the space between the germline ends is 9 bases. The germline V gene provides CDR1 MDHEN and CDR2 SYDVKM. About this clone itself: Its cognate antigen has yet to be identified. The sample holds no much larger clone one base away, and base qualities are not on file.

The donors were healthy, HIV-negative adults with no recently reported acute infections or vaccinations. Only Caucasian adults living in Nashville, Tennessee, USA were represented among the donors. CD4+ T cells were enriched by magnetic negative selection; naive cells were then positively selected on CD45RA, and the negative fraction formed the memory subset. Blood was collected by leukapheresis, and PBMCs were isolated by Ficoll-Histopaque density gradient centrifugation and then cryopreserved in liquid nitrogen vapor phase. Purity and quantity of every magnetically sorted T cell population were checked by analytical flow cytometry. From each sorted fraction, genomic DNA was isolated and quantified by UV absorbance on a Nanodrop 2000c. Using the deep immunoSEQ assay, TCR CDR3 regions were amplified from genomic DNA by multiplex PCR. Extracted genomic DNA from each cell subset was spread evenly across all wells of several immunoSEQ 96-well plates, with each plate serving as a replicate. For sorted subsets, 150 to 250 ng genomic DNA, equal to about 30,000 T cell genomes, was loaded into each replicate PCR. Purified libraries were quantified with a Qubit 3.0 fluorometer, sized on a Bioanalyzer 2100, and re-quantified with the KAPA Library Quantification kit. Every immunoSEQ 96-well plate was sequenced on a dedicated single-read 150-cycle Illumina NextSeq 550 flow cell. Per the source publication's procedure: The immunoSEQ output contained only junctional sequences without quality scores, so filtering could not match that applied to full-length reads. Sequences were annotated with PyIR, a Python wrapper for IgBLAST v1.9, using IMGT germline references to assign V/J genes and CDR3. Reads were removed for weak V/J assignments (E-value above 1e-6), missing CDR3, stop codons, out-of-frame junctions, or ambiguous translated residues. A V3J clonotype was defined by an identical inferred V gene, J gene, and CDR3 amino acid sequence. Percentage overlap between repertoires was calculated by dividing the number of shared unique clonotypes by the size of the smaller repertoire. Three approaches were used to assess repertoire richness: RTK rarefaction, the Chao1 estimator, and Recon v2.1 estimates of unobserved clonotypes. Generation probabilities were computed with OLGA for all TCRbeta clonotypes obtained by the gDNA method from several donors. Held by TCRdb, this immuneACCESS table contains in-frame sequences only and omits some clones. Under half of the omission traces to an unresolved V gene where checked; the cause of the rest is unknown. The V and J calls and clone size are taken from that table; D and trimming were inferred from the DNA. For this sample there are roughly 1,000,000 clones; around 82% appear just once. The ten most abundant clones make up more than 0.5% of the sample.

This TCR was recovered from a young man in good health. Some clones in this sample may be carry-over from other donors' samples. Sequenced input: memory CD4+ T cells from PBMCs. Interpreted using the paper, the cell subset or site label stands for: CD45RA-negative fraction. This sequence uses TRBV28 and TRBJ2-1; the D region possibly corresponds to TRBD2 (5 bases align). The DNA is as follows: TGTGCCAGCAGTTTAGAGGGCCGGGAGCAGTTCTTC. Its product reads: CASSLEGREQFF.